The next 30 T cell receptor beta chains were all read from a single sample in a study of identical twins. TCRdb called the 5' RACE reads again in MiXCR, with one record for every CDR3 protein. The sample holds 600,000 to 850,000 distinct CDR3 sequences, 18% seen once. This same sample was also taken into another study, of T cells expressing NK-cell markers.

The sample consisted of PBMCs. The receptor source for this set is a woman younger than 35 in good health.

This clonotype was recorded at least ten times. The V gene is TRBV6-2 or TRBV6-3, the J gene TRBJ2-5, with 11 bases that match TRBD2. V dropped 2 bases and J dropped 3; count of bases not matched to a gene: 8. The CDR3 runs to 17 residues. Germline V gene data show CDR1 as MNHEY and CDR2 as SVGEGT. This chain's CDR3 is CASSYHTTSGKEETQYF. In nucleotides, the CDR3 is TGTGCCAGCAGTTACCACACGACTAGCGGGAAAGAAGAGACCCAGTACTTC.

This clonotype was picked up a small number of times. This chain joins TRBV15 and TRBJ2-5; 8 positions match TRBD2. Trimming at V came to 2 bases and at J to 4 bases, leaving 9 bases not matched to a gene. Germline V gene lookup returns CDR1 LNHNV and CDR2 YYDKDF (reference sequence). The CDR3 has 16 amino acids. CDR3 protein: CATSRSPGGGGETQYF. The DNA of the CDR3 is TGTGCCACCAGCAGATCCCCCGGGGGGGGCGGAGAGACCCAGTACTTC.

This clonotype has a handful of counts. CDR3 in amino acids: CASSLPQGANEQFF. The CDR3 DNA reads as TGTGCCAGCAGCTTACCGCAGGGGGCAAATGAGCAGTTCTTC. J is TRBJ2-1 and V is TRBV7-9, with 8 nucleotides matching TRBD1. Germline-derived CDR1 and CDR2 are SEHNR and FQNEAQ (reference sequence). CDR3 size: 14 residues. Unmatched junction bases numbered 4, after V lost 2 bases and J lost 7 bases.

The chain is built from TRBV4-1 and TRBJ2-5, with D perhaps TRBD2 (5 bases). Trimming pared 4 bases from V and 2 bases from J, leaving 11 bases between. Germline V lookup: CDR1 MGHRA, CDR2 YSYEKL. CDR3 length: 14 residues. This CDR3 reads CASSPSSLQETQYF. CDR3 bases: TGCGCCAGCAGCCCCTCTAGCTTACAAGAGACCCAGTACTTC.

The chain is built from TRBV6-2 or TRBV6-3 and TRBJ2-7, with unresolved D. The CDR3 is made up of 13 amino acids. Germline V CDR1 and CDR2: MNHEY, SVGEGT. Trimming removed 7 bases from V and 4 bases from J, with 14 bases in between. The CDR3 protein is CASTRRSGYEQYF. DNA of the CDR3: TGTGCCAGCACCCGAAGAAGTGGTTACGAGCAGTACTTC.

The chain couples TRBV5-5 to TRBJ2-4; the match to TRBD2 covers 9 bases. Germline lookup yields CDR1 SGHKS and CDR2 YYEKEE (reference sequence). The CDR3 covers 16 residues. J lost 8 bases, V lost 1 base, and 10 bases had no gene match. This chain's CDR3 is CASSLSRAGGRYIQYF. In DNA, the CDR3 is TGTGCCAGCAGCTTGAGTCGGGCGGGGGGGCGGTACATTCAGTACTTC.

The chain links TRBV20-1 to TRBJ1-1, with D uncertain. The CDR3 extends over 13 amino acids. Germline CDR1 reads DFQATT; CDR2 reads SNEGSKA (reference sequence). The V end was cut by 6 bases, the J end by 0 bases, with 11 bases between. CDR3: CSAPSTVNTEAFF. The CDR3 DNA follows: TGCAGTGCCCCTTCGACGGTGAACACTGAAGCTTTCTTT.

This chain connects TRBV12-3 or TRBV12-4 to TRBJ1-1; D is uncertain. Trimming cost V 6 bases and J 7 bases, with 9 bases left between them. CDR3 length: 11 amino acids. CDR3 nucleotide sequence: TGTGCCAGCAGGATTAAGAGTGAAGCTTTCTTT. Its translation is CASRIKSEAFF.

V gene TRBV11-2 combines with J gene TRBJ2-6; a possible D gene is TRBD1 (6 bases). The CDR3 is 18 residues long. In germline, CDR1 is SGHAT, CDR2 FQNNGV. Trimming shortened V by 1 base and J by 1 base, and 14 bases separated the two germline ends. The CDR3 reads CASSLGRSTGSGANVLTF. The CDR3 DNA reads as TGTGCCAGCAGCTTAGGGAGATCAACAGGGTCTGGGGCCAACGTCCTGACTTTC.

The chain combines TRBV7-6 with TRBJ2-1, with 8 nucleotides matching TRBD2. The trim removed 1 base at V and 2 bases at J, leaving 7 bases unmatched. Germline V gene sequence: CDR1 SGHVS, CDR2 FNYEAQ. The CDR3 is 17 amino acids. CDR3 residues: CASSLGSGSSPYNEQFF. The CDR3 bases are TGTGCCAGCAGCTTAGGCAGCGGGAGCAGCCCCTACAATGAGCAGTTCTTC. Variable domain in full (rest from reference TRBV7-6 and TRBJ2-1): GAGVSQSPRYKVTKRGQDVALRCDPISGHVSLYWYRQALGQGPEFLTYFNYEAQQDKSGLPNDRFSAERPEGSISTLTIQRTEQRDSAMYRCASSLGSGSSPYNEQFFGPGTRLTVL.

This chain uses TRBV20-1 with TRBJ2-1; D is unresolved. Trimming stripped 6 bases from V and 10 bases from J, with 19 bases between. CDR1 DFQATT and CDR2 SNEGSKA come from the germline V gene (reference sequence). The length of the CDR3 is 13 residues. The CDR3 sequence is CSAGTGGLVEQFF. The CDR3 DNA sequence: TGCAGTGCCGGAACTGGTGGCCTGGTAGAGCAGTTCTTC.

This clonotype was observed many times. In nucleotides, the CDR3 is TGTGCCACCAGCGGCGGGAGGAACACCGGGGAGCTGTTTTTT. It yields the protein CATSGGRNTGELFF. The J gene is TRBJ2-2, the V gene TRBV15; 7 positions match TRBD2. V dropped 5 bases and J dropped 1; count of bases not matched to a gene: 1. The length of the CDR3 is 14 residues. Germline CDR1 LNHNV, CDR2 YYDKDF (reference sequence).

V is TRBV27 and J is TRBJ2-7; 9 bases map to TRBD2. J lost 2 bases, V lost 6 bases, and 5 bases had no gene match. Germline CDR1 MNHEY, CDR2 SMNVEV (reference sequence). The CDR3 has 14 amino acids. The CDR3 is CASRVAGAPYEQYF. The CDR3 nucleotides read TGTGCCAGCAGGGTAGCGGGAGCCCCCTACGAGCAGTACTTC.

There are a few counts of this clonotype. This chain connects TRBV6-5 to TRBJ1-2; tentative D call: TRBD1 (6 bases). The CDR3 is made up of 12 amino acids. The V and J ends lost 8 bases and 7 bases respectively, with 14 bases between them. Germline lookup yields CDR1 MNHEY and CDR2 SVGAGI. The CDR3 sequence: CASFRGASGYTF. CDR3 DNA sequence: TGTGCCAGCTTCCGGGGGGCAAGTGGCTACACCTTC.

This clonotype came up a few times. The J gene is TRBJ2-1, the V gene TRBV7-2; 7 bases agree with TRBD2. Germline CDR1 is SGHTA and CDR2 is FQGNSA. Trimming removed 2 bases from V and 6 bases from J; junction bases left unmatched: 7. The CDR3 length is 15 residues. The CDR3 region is CASSLFGTNPNEQFF. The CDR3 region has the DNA TGTGCCAGCAGCTTATTCGGGACTAACCCCAATGAGCAGTTCTTC.

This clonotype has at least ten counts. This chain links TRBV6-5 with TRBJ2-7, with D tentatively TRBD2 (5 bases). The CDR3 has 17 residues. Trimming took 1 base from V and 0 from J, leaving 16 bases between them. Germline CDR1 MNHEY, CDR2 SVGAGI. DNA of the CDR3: TGTGCCAGCAGTTACTGGGGTCTTGGGCGGGCCTCCTACGAGCAGTACTTC. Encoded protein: CASSYWGLGRASYEQYF.

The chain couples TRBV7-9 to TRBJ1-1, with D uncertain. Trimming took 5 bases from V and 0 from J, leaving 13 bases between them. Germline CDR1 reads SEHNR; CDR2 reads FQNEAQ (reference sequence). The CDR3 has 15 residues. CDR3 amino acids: CASSRPGYMNTEAFF. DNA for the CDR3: TGTGCCAGCAGCCGTCCGGGTTACATGAACACTGAAGCTTTCTTT.

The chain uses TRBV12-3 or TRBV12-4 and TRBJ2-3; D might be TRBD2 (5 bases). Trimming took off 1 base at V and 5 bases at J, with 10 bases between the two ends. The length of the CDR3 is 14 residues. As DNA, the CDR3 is TGTGCCAGCAGTTTAGGACCCAGCGGAGATACGCAGTATTTT. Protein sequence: CASSLGPSGDTQYF.

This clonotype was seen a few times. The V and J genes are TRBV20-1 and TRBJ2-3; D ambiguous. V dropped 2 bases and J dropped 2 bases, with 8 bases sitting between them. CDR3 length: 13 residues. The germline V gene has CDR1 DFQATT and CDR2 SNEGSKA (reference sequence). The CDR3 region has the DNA TGCAGTGCTAGACCACAGTACACAGATACGCAGTATTTT. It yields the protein CSARPQYTDTQYF.

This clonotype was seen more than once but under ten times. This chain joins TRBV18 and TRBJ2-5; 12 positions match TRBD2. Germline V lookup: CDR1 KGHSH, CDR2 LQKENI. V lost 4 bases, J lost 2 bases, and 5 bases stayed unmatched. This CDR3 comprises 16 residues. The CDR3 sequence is CASSRSGTSGQETQYF. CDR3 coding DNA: TGTGCCAGCTCACGGAGCGGGACTAGCGGGCAAGAGACCCAGTACTTC. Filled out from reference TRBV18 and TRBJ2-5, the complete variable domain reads NAGVMQNPRHLVRRRGQEARLRCSPMKGHSHVYWYRQLPEEGLKFMVYLQKENIIDESGMPKERFSAEFPKEGPSILRIQQVVRGDSAAYFCASSRSGTSGQETQYFGPGTRLLVL.

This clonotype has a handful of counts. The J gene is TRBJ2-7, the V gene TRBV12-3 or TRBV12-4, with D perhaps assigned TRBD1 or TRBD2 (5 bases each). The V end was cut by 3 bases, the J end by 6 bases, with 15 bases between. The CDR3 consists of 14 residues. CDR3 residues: CASSFLHSGAEQYF. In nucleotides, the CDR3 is TGTGCCAGCAGTTTTCTTCATTCCGGGGCCGAGCAGTACTTC.

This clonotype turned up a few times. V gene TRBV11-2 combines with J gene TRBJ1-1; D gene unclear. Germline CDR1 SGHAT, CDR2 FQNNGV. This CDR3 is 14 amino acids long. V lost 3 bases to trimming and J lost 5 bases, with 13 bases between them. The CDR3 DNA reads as TGTGCCAGCAGCTTTTCCCTGGTCTATACTGAAGCTTTCTTT. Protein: CASSFSLVYTEAFF.

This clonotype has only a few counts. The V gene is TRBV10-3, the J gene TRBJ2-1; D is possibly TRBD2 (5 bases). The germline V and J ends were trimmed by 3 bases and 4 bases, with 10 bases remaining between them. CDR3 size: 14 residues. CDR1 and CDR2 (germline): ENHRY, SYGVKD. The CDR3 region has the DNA TGTGCCATCAGTGAAGGGCGGGCATACAATGAGCAGTTCTTC. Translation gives CAISEGRAYNEQFF.

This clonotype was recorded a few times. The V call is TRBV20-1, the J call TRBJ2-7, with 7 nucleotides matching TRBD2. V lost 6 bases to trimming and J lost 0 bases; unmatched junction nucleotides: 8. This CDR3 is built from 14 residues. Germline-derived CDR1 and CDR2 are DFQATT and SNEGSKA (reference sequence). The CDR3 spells CSAPSGASSYEQYF. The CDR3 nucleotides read TGCAGTGCCCCCAGCGGGGCCTCCTCCTACGAGCAGTACTTC.

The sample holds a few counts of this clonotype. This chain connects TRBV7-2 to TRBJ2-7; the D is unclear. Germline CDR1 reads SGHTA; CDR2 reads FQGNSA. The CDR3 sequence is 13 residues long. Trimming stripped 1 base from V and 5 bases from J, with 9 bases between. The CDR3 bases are TGTGCCAGCAGCTTAGTTGGGGTAAACGAGCAGTACTTC. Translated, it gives CASSLVGVNEQYF.

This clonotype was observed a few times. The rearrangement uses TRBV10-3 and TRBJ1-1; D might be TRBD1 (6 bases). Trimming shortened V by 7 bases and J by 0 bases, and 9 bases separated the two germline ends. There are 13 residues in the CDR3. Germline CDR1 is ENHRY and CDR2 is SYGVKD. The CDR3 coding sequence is TGTGCCATCAACCAGGGGCTGAACACTGAAGCTTTCTTT. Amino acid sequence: CAINQGLNTEAFF.

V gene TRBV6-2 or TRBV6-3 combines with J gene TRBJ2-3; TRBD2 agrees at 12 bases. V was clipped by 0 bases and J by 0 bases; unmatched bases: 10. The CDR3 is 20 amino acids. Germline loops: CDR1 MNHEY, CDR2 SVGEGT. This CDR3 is CASSYSADLGLAGSTDTQYF. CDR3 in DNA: TGTGCCAGCAGTTACTCTGCAGACTTGGGACTAGCGGGTAGCACAGATACGCAGTATTTT.

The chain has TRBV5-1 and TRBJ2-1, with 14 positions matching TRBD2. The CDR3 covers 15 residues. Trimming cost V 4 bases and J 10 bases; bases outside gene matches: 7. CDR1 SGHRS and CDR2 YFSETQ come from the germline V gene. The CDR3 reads CASSEGTSGGREQFF. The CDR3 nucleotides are TGCGCCAGCAGCGAGGGGACTAGCGGGGGCAGGGAGCAGTTCTTC.

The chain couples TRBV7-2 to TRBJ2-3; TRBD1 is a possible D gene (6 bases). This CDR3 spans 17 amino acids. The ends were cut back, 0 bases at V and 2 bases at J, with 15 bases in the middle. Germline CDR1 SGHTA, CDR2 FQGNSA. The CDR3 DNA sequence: TGTGCCAGCAGCTTAGCACAAACAGGGCCGAACACAGATACGCAGTATTTT. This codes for CASSLAQTGPNTDTQYF.

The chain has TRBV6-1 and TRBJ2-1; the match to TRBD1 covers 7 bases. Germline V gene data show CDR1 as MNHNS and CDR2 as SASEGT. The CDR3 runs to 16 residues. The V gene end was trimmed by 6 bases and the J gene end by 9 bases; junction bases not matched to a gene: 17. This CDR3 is CASSADRHKSVSEQFF. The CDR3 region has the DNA TGTGCCAGCAGCGCGGACAGGCATAAGTCAGTCAGTGAGCAGTTCTTC.